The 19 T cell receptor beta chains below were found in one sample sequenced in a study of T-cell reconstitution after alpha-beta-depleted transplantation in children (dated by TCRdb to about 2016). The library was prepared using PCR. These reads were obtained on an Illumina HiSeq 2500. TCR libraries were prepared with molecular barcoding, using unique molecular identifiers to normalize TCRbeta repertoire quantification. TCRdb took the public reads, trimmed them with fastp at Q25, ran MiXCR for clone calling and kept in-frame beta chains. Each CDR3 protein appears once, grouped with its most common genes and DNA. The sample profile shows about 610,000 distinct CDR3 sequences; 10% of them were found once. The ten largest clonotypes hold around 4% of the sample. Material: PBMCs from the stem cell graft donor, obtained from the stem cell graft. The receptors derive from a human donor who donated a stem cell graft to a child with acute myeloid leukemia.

CDR3 amino acids: CASSQSAGNIQYF. The DNA of the CDR3 is TGTGCCAGCAGCCAAAGCGCAGGGAACATTCAGTACTTC. This chain uses TRBV3-1 with TRBJ2-4; tentative D call: TRBD1 (5 bases). Trimming shortened V by 2 bases and J by 7 bases, and 9 bases separated the two germline ends. This CDR3 is built from 13 residues. Germline V gives CDR1 LGHDT, CDR2 YNNKEL (reference sequence).

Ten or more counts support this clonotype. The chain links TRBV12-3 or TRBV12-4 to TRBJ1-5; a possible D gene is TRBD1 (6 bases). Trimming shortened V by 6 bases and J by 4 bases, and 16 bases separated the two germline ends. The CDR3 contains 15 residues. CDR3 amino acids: CASREDRSINQPQHF. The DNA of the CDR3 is TGTGCCAGCAGGGAAGACAGGAGTATTAATCAGCCCCAGCATTTT.

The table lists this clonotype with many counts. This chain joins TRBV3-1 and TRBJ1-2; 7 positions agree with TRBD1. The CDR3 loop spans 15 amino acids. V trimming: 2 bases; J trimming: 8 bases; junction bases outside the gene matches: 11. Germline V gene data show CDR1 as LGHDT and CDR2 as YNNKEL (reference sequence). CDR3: CASSQHDRAEGGYTF. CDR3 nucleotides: TGTGCCAGCAGCCAACATGACAGGGCGGAAGGAGGCTACACCTTC. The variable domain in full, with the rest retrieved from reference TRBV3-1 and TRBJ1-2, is DTAVSQTPKYLVTQMGNDKSIKCEQNLGHDTMYWYKQDSKKFLKIMFSYNNKELIINETVPNRFSPKSPDKAHLNLHINSLELGDSAVYFCASSQHDRAEGGYTFGSGTRLTVV.

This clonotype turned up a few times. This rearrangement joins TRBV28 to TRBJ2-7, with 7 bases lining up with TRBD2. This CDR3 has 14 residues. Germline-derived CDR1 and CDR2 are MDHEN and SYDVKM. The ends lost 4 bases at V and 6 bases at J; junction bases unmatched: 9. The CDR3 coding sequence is TGTGCCAGCAGTTCCGACGGGGGGACGAGCGAGCAGTACTTC. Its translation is CASSSDGGTSEQYF.

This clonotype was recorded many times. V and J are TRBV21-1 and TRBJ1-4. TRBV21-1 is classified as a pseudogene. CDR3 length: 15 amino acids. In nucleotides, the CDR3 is TGTGCCAGCAGCAAACCAAGGTCAACTAATGAAAAACTGTTTTTT. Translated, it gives CASSKPRSTNEKLFF.

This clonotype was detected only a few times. The CDR3: CASSLTTGYTEAFF. CDR3 coding DNA: TGTGCCAGCAGCTTAACGACAGGGTACACTGAAGCTTTCTTT. V gene TRBV7-9 combines with J gene TRBJ1-1; 7 positions match TRBD1. With 2 bases clipped from V and 3 bases from J, the junction kept 3 bases outside the gene matches. The CDR3 loop spans 14 amino acids. Germline loops: CDR1 SEHNR, CDR2 FQNEAQ (reference sequence).

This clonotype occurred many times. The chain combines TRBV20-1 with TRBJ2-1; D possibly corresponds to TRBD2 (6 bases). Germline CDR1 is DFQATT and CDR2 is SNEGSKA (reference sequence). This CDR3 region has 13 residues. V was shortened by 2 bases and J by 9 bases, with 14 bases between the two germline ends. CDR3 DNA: TGCAGTGCTAGATCCGGGAGTCAGTTTGAGCAGTTCTTC. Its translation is CSARSGSQFEQFF.

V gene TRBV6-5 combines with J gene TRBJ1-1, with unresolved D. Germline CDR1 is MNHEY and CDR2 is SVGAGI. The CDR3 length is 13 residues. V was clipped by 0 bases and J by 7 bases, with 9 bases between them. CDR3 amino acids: CASSYSKGLEAFF. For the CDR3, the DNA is TGTGCCAGCAGTTACTCGAAAGGCCTTGAAGCTTTCTTT.

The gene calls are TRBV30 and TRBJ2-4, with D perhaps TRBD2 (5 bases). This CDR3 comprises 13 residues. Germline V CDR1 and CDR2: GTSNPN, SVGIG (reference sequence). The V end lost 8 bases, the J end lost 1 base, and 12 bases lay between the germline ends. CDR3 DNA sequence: TGTGCCGCGGGCCCGGGGGCCAAAAACATTCAGTACTTC. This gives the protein CAAGPGAKNIQYF.

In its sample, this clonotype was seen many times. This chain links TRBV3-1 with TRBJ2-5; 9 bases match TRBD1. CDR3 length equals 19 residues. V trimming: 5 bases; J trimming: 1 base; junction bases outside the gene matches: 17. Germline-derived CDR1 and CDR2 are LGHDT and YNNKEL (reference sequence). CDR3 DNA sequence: TGTGCCAGCAGCTTACCGCCTACCCCGGGACAGGGAGGCCAAGAGACCCAGTACTTC. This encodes CASSLPPTPGQGGQETQYF.

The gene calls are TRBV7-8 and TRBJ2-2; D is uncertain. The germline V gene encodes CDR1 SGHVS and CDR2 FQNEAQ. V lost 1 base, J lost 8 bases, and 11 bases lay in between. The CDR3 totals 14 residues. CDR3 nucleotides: TGTGCCAGCAGCTTAGGGCAGCTAGGTGGGGAGCTGTTTTTT. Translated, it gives CASSLGQLGGELFF.

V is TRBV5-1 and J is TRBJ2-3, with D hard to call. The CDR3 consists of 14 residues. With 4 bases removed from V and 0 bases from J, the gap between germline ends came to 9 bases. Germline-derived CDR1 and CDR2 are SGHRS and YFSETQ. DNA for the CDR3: TGCGCCAGCAGCCCACATACTAGCACAGATACGCAGTATTTT. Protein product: CASSPHTSTDTQYF.

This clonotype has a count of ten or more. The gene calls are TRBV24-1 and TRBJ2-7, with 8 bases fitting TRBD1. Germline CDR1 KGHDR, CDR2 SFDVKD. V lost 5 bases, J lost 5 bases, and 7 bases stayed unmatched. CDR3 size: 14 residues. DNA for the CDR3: TGTGCCACCAGTGGTAGGACAGGGATCGACGAGCAGTACTTC. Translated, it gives CATSGRTGIDEQYF.

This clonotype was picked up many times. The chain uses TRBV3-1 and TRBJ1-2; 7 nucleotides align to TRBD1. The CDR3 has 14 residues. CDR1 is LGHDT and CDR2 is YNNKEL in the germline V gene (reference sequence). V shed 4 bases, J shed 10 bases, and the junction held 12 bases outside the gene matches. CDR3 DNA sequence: TGTGCCAGCAGCCCGAAAAGGGACAGTGGGTCCTACACCTTC. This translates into CASSPKRDSGSYTF.

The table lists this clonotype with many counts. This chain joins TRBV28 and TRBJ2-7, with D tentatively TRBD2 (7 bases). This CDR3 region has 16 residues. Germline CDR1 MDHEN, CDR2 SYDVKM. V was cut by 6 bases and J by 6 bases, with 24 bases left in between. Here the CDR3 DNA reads TGTGCCAGCAGCTTAGGAGGGCGAGCGGGACAACTCGAGCAGTACTTC. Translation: CASSLGGRAGQLEQYF.

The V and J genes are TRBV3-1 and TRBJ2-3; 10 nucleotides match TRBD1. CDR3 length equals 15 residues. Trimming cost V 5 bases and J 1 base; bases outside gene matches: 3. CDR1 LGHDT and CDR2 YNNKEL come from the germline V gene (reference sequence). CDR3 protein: CASSGQGEGTDTQYF. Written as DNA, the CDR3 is TGTGCCAGCAGCGGACAGGGGGAGGGCACAGATACGCAGTATTTT.

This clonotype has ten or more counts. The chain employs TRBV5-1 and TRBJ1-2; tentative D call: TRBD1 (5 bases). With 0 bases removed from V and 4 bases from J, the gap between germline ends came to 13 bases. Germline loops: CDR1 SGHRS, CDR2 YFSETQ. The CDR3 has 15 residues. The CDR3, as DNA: TGCGCCAGCAGCTTGGGTCAGGGCCCTCTCTATGGCTACACCTTC. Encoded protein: CASSLGQGPLYGYTF.

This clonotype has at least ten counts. CDR3 DNA sequence: TGTGCCAGCAGCCATCGCAGGGGACTAACCCGTTCGAACACCGGGGAGCTGTTTTTT. Protein: CASSHRRGLTRSNTGELFF. This sequence joins TRBV7-3 and TRBJ2-2; the D gene is possibly TRBD2 (7 bases). V was pared by 5 bases and J by 0 bases, with 22 bases between. Germline CDR1 is SGHTA and CDR2 is FQGTGA. The CDR3 contains 19 residues.

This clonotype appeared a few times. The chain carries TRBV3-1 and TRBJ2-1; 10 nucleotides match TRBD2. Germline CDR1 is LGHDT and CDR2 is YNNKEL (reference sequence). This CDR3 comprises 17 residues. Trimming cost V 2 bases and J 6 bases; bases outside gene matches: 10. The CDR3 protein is CASSQTVPGLAPNEQFF. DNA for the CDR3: TGTGCCAGCAGCCAAACGGTACCGGGACTAGCGCCCAATGAGCAGTTCTTC.